Shown below are 27 T cell receptor beta chains from a single sample sequenced in a study of T cell repertoires in cytomegalovirus infection. Their cognate antigens are unknown. TCRdb fed the reads into MiXCR, producing one record per CDR3 protein. The table has tens of thousands of distinct CDR3 sequences, around 37% seen once. Specimen: CD8+ T cells from cultured PBMCs, collected from culture after CMV antigen stimulation. Receptors were obtained from a human donor in good health (CMV status not recorded). Some clones in this sample may be carry-over from other donors' samples.

V usage is TRBV9 and J usage is TRBJ2-5; a weak D match, TRBD2 (6 bases). There are 14 residues in the CDR3. Germline values: CDR1 SGDLS, CDR2 YYNGEE. Trimming removed 0 bases at V and 5 bases at J, with 11 bases between. The CDR3 sequence: CASSVGGVWETQYF. The CDR3 nucleotides are TGTGCCAGCAGCGTAGGGGGGGTCTGGGAGACCCAGTACTTC.

This clonotype occurred many times. V and J are TRBV7-8 and TRBJ2-2, with D perhaps matching TRBD2 (5 bases). This CDR3 has 15 amino acids. Per germline, CDR1 SGHVS and CDR2 FQNEAQ. Trimming took off 0 bases at V and 7 bases at J, with 12 bases between the two ends. The CDR3 region has the DNA TGTGCCAGCAGCTTAGCTCTCTACGGGGTCGGGGAGCTGTTTTTT. It translates to CASSLALYGVGELFF.

Only a few counts were recorded for this clonotype. This CDR3 is CASTRGRGGEETQYF. CDR3 bases: TGTGCCAGCACCCGGGGTAGGGGGGGAGAGGAGACCCAGTACTTC. The rearrangement links TRBV28 to TRBJ2-5, with a weak D call TRBD2 (7 bases). The CDR3 runs to 15 residues. V was pared by 7 bases and J by 5 bases, with 20 bases between. Germline values: CDR1 MDHEN, CDR2 SYDVKM.

This chain uses TRBV13 with TRBJ2-1; D is ambiguous. The germline V gene has CDR1 PRHDT and CDR2 FYEKMQ (reference sequence). V was pared by 0 bases and J by 1 base, with 7 bases between. CDR3 length: 15 residues. CDR3 sequence (DNA): TGTGCCAGCAGCTTAGGCGTACCATCCTACAATGAGCAGTTCTTC. Its protein is CASSLGVPSYNEQFF.

This clonotype was recorded a few times. The chain carries TRBV4-1 and TRBJ2-7, with TRBD1 identical over 10 bases. Trimming cost V 6 bases and J 5 bases; bases outside gene matches: 10. CDR1 is MGHRA, CDR2 YSYEKL, per germline. This CDR3 spans 15 amino acids. The CDR3 loop reads CASSFSGTGDNEQYF. Here the CDR3 DNA reads TGCGCCAGCAGTTTTTCCGGGACAGGGGACAACGAGCAGTACTTC.

The table lists this clonotype with a few counts. The CDR3 DNA follows: TGTGCCAGCAGTCCCTCCCCACCGGGGGCCCTCAATGAGCAGTTCTTC. It codes for CASSPSPPGALNEQFF. The genes are TRBV6-2 or TRBV6-3 and TRBJ2-1; D is perhaps TRBD1 or TRBD2 (6 bases each). The CDR3 loop spans 16 amino acids. Germline lookup yields CDR1 MNHEY and CDR2 SVGEGT. V was clipped by 5 bases and J by 6 bases, with 20 bases between them.

The CDR3 DNA reads as TGTGCCAGCAGCCCATCCCGGGCCTCACTAGGGAGCGAGCAGTACTTC. It is translated as CASSPSRASLGSEQYF. The chain has TRBV5-4 and TRBJ2-7; TRBD2 might be the D (5 bases). Trimming cost V 4 bases and J 6 bases, with 23 bases left between them. CDR3 length: 16 amino acids. Looked up from germline, CDR1 is SGHNT and CDR2 is YYREEE (reference sequence).

The genes are TRBV6-1 and TRBJ1-5, with 7 bases lining up with TRBD1. Unmatched junction bases numbered 10, after V lost 6 bases and J lost 5 bases. The V gene's germline CDR1 is MNHNS and CDR2 SASEGT. The CDR3 totals 15 residues. The CDR3 DNA is TGTGCCAGCAGCCTTACAGGGGAGAACTATCAGCCCCAGCATTTT. Its translation is CASSLTGENYQPQHF.

This clonotype turned up a few times. The chain carries TRBV4-1 and TRBJ2-5, with D perhaps given as TRBD1 or TRBD2 (7 bases each). Germline CDR1 and CDR2: MGHRA and YSYEKL. This CDR3 is 16 amino acids long. Trimming took off 3 bases at V and 5 bases at J, with 19 bases between the two ends. CDR3 residues: CASSHRQGAGLETQYF. In DNA, the CDR3 is TGCGCCAGCAGCCACCGACAGGGAGCGGGGTTGGAGACCCAGTACTTC.

The chain is built from TRBV10-3 and TRBJ2-3; 11 nucleotides line up with TRBD2. There are 17 residues in the CDR3. V lost 7 bases, J lost 0 bases, and 9 bases stayed unmatched. The V gene's germline CDR1 is ENHRY and CDR2 SYGVKD. As DNA, the CDR3 is TGTGCCATCATGGGGACTAGCGGAACTCCTAGCACAGATACGCAGTATTTT. Protein: CAIMGTSGTPSTDTQYF.

The rearrangement links TRBV4-1 to TRBJ2-7; D is unresolved. The CDR3 covers 15 residues. Germline-derived CDR1 and CDR2 are MGHRA and YSYEKL. V dropped 0 bases and J dropped 0 bases, with 9 bases sitting between them. CDR3 DNA: TGCGCCAGCAGCCAAGATGACTTGATCTCCTACGAGCAGTACTTC. The encoded protein is CASSQDDLISYEQYF.

V and J are TRBV19 and TRBJ2-1, with D unclear. From germline, CDR1 is LNHDA and CDR2 SQIVND (reference sequence). This CDR3 has 17 residues. V shed 4 bases and J shed 0 bases, with 16 bases lying between them. The CDR3, as DNA: TGTGCCAGTAGTACCCACTCGATATCGAGCTCCTACAATGAGCAGTTCTTC. Translated: CASSTHSISSSYNEQFF.

The V gene is TRBV5-6, the J gene TRBJ2-7; D is perhaps TRBD1 or TRBD2 (6 bases each). The germline V gene has CDR1 SGHDT and CDR2 YYEEEE. Trimming removed 1 base at V and 0 bases at J, with 8 bases between. The CDR3 has 14 residues. CDR3: CASSLRGLSYEQYF. In DNA, the CDR3 is TGTGCCAGCAGCTTGCGGGGGCTCTCCTACGAGCAGTACTTC.

This clonotype is a singleton in its sample. The chain combines TRBV7-2 with TRBJ2-3; 10 bases line up with TRBD2. After removal of 3 bases from V and 6 bases from J, the junction contained 9 bases not matched to a gene. The CDR3 is 16 residues long. CDR1 is SGHTA, CDR2 FQGNSA, per germline. The CDR3 coding sequence is TGTGCCAGCAGCTTGGGACTAGCGAGACTAAATGATACGCAGTATTTT. The encoded protein is CASSLGLARLNDTQYF.

This clonotype was seen a few times. The V gene is TRBV7-6, the J gene TRBJ2-7; 7 bases align to TRBD1. V lost 2 bases and J lost 5; bases outside the gene matches: 9. The CDR3 is made up of 15 amino acids. CDR1 is SGHVS, CDR2 FNYEAQ, per germline. Written as DNA, the CDR3 is TGTGCCAGCAGCTTATTCGGGGCAGGGGGTAACGAGCAGTACTTC. Its translation: CASSLFGAGGNEQYF.

A few counts support this clonotype. The genes are TRBV7-9 and TRBJ1-4; D might be TRBD1 (5 bases). V lost 2 bases to trimming and J lost 8 bases, with 12 bases between them. The germline V gene encodes CDR1 SEHNR and CDR2 FQNEAQ (reference sequence). The CDR3 covers 14 residues. CDR3 nucleotide sequence: TGTGCCAGCAGCTTATGGTCAGGGCACGAAAAACTGTTTTTT. Its translation is CASSLWSGHEKLFF.

This clonotype was detected only a few times. The J gene is TRBJ2-1, the V gene TRBV6-5; TRBD2 matches 8 bases. Germline loops: CDR1 MNHEY, CDR2 SVGAGI. This CDR3 has 17 residues. V shed 5 bases, J shed 2 bases, and the junction held 11 bases outside the gene matches. This CDR3 reads CASSLELRGGPYNEQFF. The CDR3 DNA reads TGTGCCAGCAGTCTTGAGTTACGGGGGGGCCCCTACAATGAGCAGTTCTTC.

This clonotype was detected a few times. The CDR3 DNA reads as TGCAGTGCACCCCGGGTTCCGGGAGAATCGTGGAATGAGCAGTTCTTC. Translated: CSAPRVPGESWNEQFF. The chain couples TRBV20-1 to TRBJ2-1; a possible D gene is TRBD2 (6 bases). Trimming took 6 bases from V and 7 from J, leaving 25 bases between them. CDR1 is DFQATT, CDR2 SNEGSKA, per germline (reference sequence). The CDR3 has 16 amino acids.

This clonotype showed up just a few times. The rearrangement uses TRBV25-1 and TRBJ2-6; D may be TRBD1 or TRBD2 (5 bases each). This CDR3 has 17 amino acids. In germline, CDR1 is MGHDK, CDR2 SYGVNS. V was pared by 2 bases and J by 0 bases, with 11 bases between. CDR3 amino acids: CASSEGTPYSGANVLTF. The CDR3 DNA reads as TGTGCCAGCAGTGAAGGGACGCCCTACTCTGGGGCCAACGTCCTGACTTTC.

V usage is TRBV14 and J usage is TRBJ2-1; D is undetermined. The CDR3 runs 17 residues. Deletions cut 0 bases from V and 0 bases from J, with 12 bases between. From germline, CDR1 is SGHDN and CDR2 FVKESK. The CDR3 protein is CASSQDIGPFSYNEQFF. The CDR3 DNA is TGTGCCAGCAGCCAAGATATCGGGCCGTTCTCCTACAATGAGCAGTTCTTC.

V usage is TRBV10-3 and J usage is TRBJ2-3; D tentatively reads TRBD1 or TRBD2 (5 bases each). The length of the CDR3 is 16 residues. The V gene's germline CDR1 is ENHRY and CDR2 SYGVKD. Trimming left V 2 bases short and J 2 bases short, with 14 bases between. Written as DNA, the CDR3 is TGTGCCATCAGTGAGACACGGCTGGGGGACACAGATACGCAGTATTTT. Translation: CAISETRLGDTDTQYF.

V gene TRBV6-6 combines with J gene TRBJ2-7; D is unclear. The germline V gene encodes CDR1 MNHNY and CDR2 SVGAGI (reference sequence). Trimming pared 6 bases from V and 5 bases from J, leaving 17 bases between. The CDR3 is 14 amino acids. DNA for the CDR3: TGTGCCAGCAGCCGGACCTTTCCCCCGCACGAGCAGTACTTC. Protein product: CASSRTFPPHEQYF.

The genes are TRBV2 and TRBJ2-5, with TRBD1 matching 7 bases. J lost 4 bases, V lost 4 bases, and 9 bases had no gene match. CDR3 length equals 15 residues. Germline lookup yields CDR1 SNHLY and CDR2 FYNNEI. DNA for the CDR3: TGTGCCAGCAGTGTGCGTAGGGGGCGCCTAGAGACCCAGTACTTC. Its protein product is CASSVRRGRLETQYF. The full variable domain, rest sourced from reference TRBV2 and TRBJ2-5, is EPEVTQTPSHQVTQMGQEVILRCVPISNHLYFYWYRQILGQKVEFLVSFYNNEISEKSEIFDDQFSVERPDGSNFTLKIRSTKLEDSAMYFCASSVRRGRLETQYFGPGTRLLVL.

The CDR3 loop reads CSVVNGGGAAETQYF. In DNA, the CDR3 is TGCAGCGTTGTCAACGGCGGGGGGGCCGCAGAGACCCAGTACTTC. The chain links TRBV29-1 to TRBJ2-5; 9 bases fit TRBD2. The V gene's germline CDR1 is SQVTM and CDR2 ANQGSEA. The CDR3 runs 15 residues. V lost 4 bases, J lost 4 bases, and 10 bases stayed unmatched. Full variable domain (rest looked up from reference TRBV29-1 and TRBJ2-5): SAVISQKPSRDICQRGTSLTIQCQVDSQVTMMFWYRQQPGQSLTLIATANQGSEATYESGFVIDKFPISRPNLTFSTLTVSNMSPEDSSIYLCSVVNGGGAAETQYFGPGTRLLVL.

This clonotype came up a few times. The chain carries TRBV4-2 and TRBJ1-5; 10 bases line up with TRBD1. The CDR3 covers 16 residues. Trimming at V came to 2 bases and at J to 2 bases, leaving 3 bases not matched to a gene. CDR1 is LGHNA, CDR2 YNFKEQ, per germline. CDR3 protein: CASSQRDRGGNQPQHF. As DNA, the CDR3 is TGTGCCAGCAGCCAAAGGGACAGGGGCGGCAATCAGCCCCAGCATTTT.

The V and J genes are TRBV7-6 and TRBJ1-2; a possible D gene is TRBD1 (5 bases). V was pared by 4 bases and J by 4 bases, with 10 bases between. Per the germline V gene, CDR1 is SGHVS and CDR2 is FNYEAQ. The length of the CDR3 is 13 residues. The CDR3 DNA sequence: TGTGCCAGCAGCTGGGGCGGAGGCTATGGCTACACCTTC. Its translation: CASSWGGGYGYTF. Full variable domain (missing parts from reference TRBV7-6 and TRBJ1-2): GAGVSQSPRYKVTKRGQDVALRCDPISGHVSLYWYRQALGQGPEFLTYFNYEAQQDKSGLPNDRFSAERPEGSISTLTIQRTEQRDSAMYRCASSWGGGYGYTFGSGTRLTVV.

The genes are TRBV27 and TRBJ2-1; D is possibly TRBD1 or TRBD2 (5 bases each). The CDR3 has 16 residues. V lost 4 bases and J 4 bases, leaving 17 bases between the germline ends. Germline lookup yields CDR1 MNHEY and CDR2 SMNVEV (reference sequence). The CDR3, as DNA: TGTGCCAGCAGTTCGGGACCCCTGGCCATTTACAATGAGCAGTTCTTC. It is translated as CASSSGPLAIYNEQFF.